The source of this T cell receptor beta chain is a study of identical twins. TCRdb passed the 5' RACE reads through MiXCR, listing each CDR3 protein once. The sample includes 500,000 to 550,000 distinct CDR3 sequences, about 22% seen only once; the top ten take 0.4% to 0.6%. CDR3 length: 14 residues. The germline CDR1 and CDR2 sequences are DFQATT and SNEGSKA (reference sequence). With 3 bases removed from V and 1 base from J, the gap between germline ends came to 12 bases. These data also formed part of another study, on yellow fever vaccine responses in identical twins.

The chain is built from TRBV20-1 and TRBJ1-1; D may be TRBD1 (5 bases). This TCR came from a woman between 18 and 29 years old in good health. The specimen sequenced was CD4+ T cells sorted from blood. The CDR3, as DNA: TGCAGTGCTAGCCCCGGGACGGCGAACACTGAAGCTTTCTTT. Translation: CSASPGTANTEAFF.